These 21 T cell receptor beta chains came from one sample sequenced in a study of T cells in Graves' hyperthyroidism and ophthalmopathy (dated by TCRdb to the late 2010s). The library was made by multiplex PCR. TCRdb names Illumina HiSeq 2000 as the instrument used. The TCR beta CDR3 regions were amplified from RNA transcripts. The TCR CDR3 was subjected to a first round of RT-PCR using the HTBI primer set and the Qiagen OneStep RT-PCR kit. TCRdb itself trimmed the public reads at Q25 with fastp, ran MiXCR and retained productive beta chains. Entries that share a CDR3 protein sequence are merged under the most common genes and DNA. The table for this sample lists approximately 330,000 distinct CDR3 sequences; 15% to 20% of them were counted only once. The ten largest clones capture under 55% of the sample. The sequencing input was blood. These receptors were collected from a woman aged 45-60 years with Graves' hyperthyroidism.

This clonotype showed up many times. The chain combines TRBV11-2 with TRBJ2-5; 10 nucleotides match TRBD2. The junction had 10 bases not matched to a gene; V was cut back by 5 bases and J by 7 bases. In germline, CDR1 is SGHAT, CDR2 FQNNGV. The CDR3 contains 15 residues. Written as DNA, the CDR3 is TGTGCCAGCAGCCCAGGGGGACTAGCGAGCGGGACCCAGTACTTC. This sequence encodes CASSPGGLASGTQYF.

This clonotype has more than one count but fewer than ten. The chain couples TRBV5-1 to TRBJ1-4; no clear D gene. V gave up 0 bases and J gave up 5 bases, with 8 bases separating them. The CDR3 runs to 14 residues. CDR1 is SGHRS and CDR2 is YFSETQ in the germline V gene. The CDR3 here is CASSLVASNEKLFF. The CDR3 DNA is TGCGCCAGCAGCTTGGTGGCCTCGAATGAAAAACTGTTTTTT.

This clonotype was seen at least ten times. The chain is built from TRBV18 and TRBJ2-5, with D perhaps matching TRBD2 (6 bases). V was clipped by 4 bases and J by 2 bases, with 14 bases between them. Germline V gene sequence: CDR1 KGHSH, CDR2 LQKENI. The CDR3 is made up of 15 amino acids. The CDR3 sequence: CASSHPSGRQETQYF. The CDR3 DNA follows: TGTGCCAGCTCACACCCCTCCGGGAGACAAGAGACCCAGTACTTC.

This clonotype showed up many times. In DNA, the CDR3 is TGCGCCAGCAGCTTGGTTCTGCAAAGGGATACGCAGTATTTT. It translates to CASSLVLQRDTQYF. The gene calls are TRBV5-1 and TRBJ2-3; no clear D. Trimming stripped 0 bases from V and 6 bases from J, with 11 bases between. In germline, CDR1 is SGHRS, CDR2 YFSETQ. The CDR3 totals 14 residues.

The sample holds many counts of this clonotype. The chain recombines TRBV5-1 with TRBJ2-3, with 7 positions matching TRBD1. The CDR3 loop spans 15 amino acids. The V segment lost 4 bases and the J segment 0 bases; nucleotides outside the gene matches: 5. Germline V gives CDR1 SGHRS, CDR2 YFSETQ. For the CDR3, the DNA is TGCGCCAGCAGCATGACAGGGTCTAGCACAGATACGCAGTATTTT. Its translation is CASSMTGSSTDTQYF.

The chain couples TRBV5-1 to TRBJ2-5; 12 bases are shared with TRBD2. Germline CDR1 reads SGHRS; CDR2 reads YFSETQ. There are 15 residues in the CDR3. V gave up 7 bases and J gave up 3 bases; unmatched junction bases: 7. As DNA, the CDR3 is TGCGCCAGCGCAAGACTAGCGGGGGATGAAGAGACCCAGTACTTC. This sequence encodes CASARLAGDEETQYF.

This clonotype has just a few counts. The chain is built from TRBV20-1 and TRBJ1-1; D may be TRBD1 (5 bases). With 3 bases removed from V and 6 bases from J, the gap between germline ends came to 14 bases. The germline CDR1 and CDR2 sequences are DFQATT and SNEGSKA (reference sequence). This CDR3 is built from 13 residues. The CDR3 region has the DNA TGCAGTGCTAGCTACAGGAGCAACCCTGAAGCTTTCTTT. This gives the protein CSASYRSNPEAFF.

This chain uses TRBV7-6 with TRBJ2-3, with 9 bases identical to TRBD1. Germline-derived CDR1 and CDR2 are SGHVS and FNYEAQ. V lost 8 bases and J lost 3; bases outside the gene matches: 12. CDR3 length: 16 residues. As DNA, the CDR3 is TGTGCCAGCCAGGGGAGACAGGGGGGATTGACAGATACGCAGTATTTT. It encodes CASQGRQGGLTDTQYF. Variable domain in full (rest from reference TRBV7-6 and TRBJ2-3): GAGVSQSPRYKVTKRGQDVALRCDPISGHVSLYWYRQALGQGPEFLTYFNYEAQQDKSGLPNDRFSAERPEGSISTLTIQRTEQRDSAMYRCASQGRQGGLTDTQYFGPGTRLTVL.

In this sample, this clonotype turned up a few times. For the CDR3, the DNA is TGCAGTGCTAGCTTTTTGGGACTAGCGGTGGTAGAAGATACGCAGTATTTT. Encoded protein: CSASFLGLAVVEDTQYF. This chain links TRBV20-1 with TRBJ2-3; 11 bases fit TRBD2. V lost 3 bases and J lost 5; bases outside the gene matches: 13. Germline V gene data show CDR1 as DFQATT and CDR2 as SNEGSKA (reference sequence). CDR3 size: 17 residues.

There are a few counts of this clonotype. The V gene is TRBV20-1, the J gene TRBJ1-5; D unresolved. Germline-derived CDR1 and CDR2 are DFQATT and SNEGSKA (reference sequence). CDR3 size: 13 residues. The ends were cut back, 7 bases at V and 0 bases at J, with 10 bases in the middle. The CDR3 sequence is CSVQKNSNQPQHF. CDR3 in DNA: TGCAGTGTACAAAAAAATAGCAATCAGCCCCAGCATTTT.

In its sample, this clonotype was seen a few times. J is TRBJ1-2 and V is TRBV29-1; D is undetermined. Trimming removed 6 bases from V and 1 base from J, with 12 bases in between. The CDR3 consists of 13 residues. Germline CDR1 SQVTM, CDR2 ANQGSEA. The CDR3 loop reads CSVPEEDNYGYTF. The CDR3 nucleotides read TGCAGCGTCCCGGAGGAAGATAACTATGGCTACACCTTC.

The gene calls are TRBV6-2 or TRBV6-3 and TRBJ2-2; 7 bases line up with TRBD2. J was trimmed by 6 bases and V by 5 bases; bases with no gene match: 12. Germline V CDR1 and CDR2: MNHEY, SVGEGT. The length of the CDR3 is 16 residues. CDR3 loop: CASSVLAATGAGELFF. CDR3 DNA: TGTGCCAGCAGTGTGCTAGCGGCTACTGGGGCCGGGGAGCTGTTTTTT.

V and J are TRBV11-1 and TRBJ1-1; D perhaps matches TRBD1 (6 bases). The germline V and J ends were trimmed by 5 bases and 0 bases, with 10 bases remaining between them. CDR1 and CDR2 (germline): SGHAT, FQDESV (reference sequence). The CDR3 sequence is 14 residues long. As DNA, the CDR3 is TGTGCCAGCAGCATACAGGGAGTGAACACTGAAGCTTTCTTT. Translated: CASSIQGVNTEAFF.

This clonotype was counted a single time. The V gene is TRBV20-1, the J gene TRBJ2-7; D perhaps matches TRBD2 (6 bases). Looked up from germline, CDR1 is DFQATT and CDR2 is SNEGSKA (reference sequence). V was pared by 3 bases and J by 0 bases, with 12 bases between. This CDR3 has 14 residues. In DNA, the CDR3 is TGCAGTGCTAGGGGCGGGGCCAGCTCCTACGAGCAGTACTTC. Translated: CSARGGASSYEQYF.

The V gene is TRBV4-1, the J gene TRBJ2-5; D is unresolved. CDR1 and CDR2 from the germline V gene are MGHRA and YSYEKL. The CDR3 length is 14 residues. Trimming took 1 base from V and 3 from J, leaving 9 bases between them. CDR3 residues: CASSQVGWEETQYF. The CDR3 nucleotides read TGCGCCAGCAGCCAAGTCGGCTGGGAAGAGACCCAGTACTTC.

This clonotype was found a few times. V usage is TRBV11-2 and J usage is TRBJ2-1; D perhaps matches TRBD2 (5 bases). This CDR3 is 13 amino acids long. With 3 bases removed from V and 6 bases from J, the gap between germline ends came to 9 bases. CDR1 and CDR2 (germline): SGHAT, FQNNGV. CDR3 amino acids: CASSLWELNEQFF. The CDR3 nucleotides are TGTGCCAGCAGCTTGTGGGAGCTCAATGAGCAGTTCTTC.

This clonotype was seen many times. The rearrangement links TRBV12-3 or TRBV12-4 to TRBJ1-1, with 9 positions matching TRBD1. The trim removed 6 bases at V and 0 bases at J, leaving 2 bases unmatched. The length of the CDR3 is 14 residues. The CDR3 sequence: CASSGQGLNTEAFF. The CDR3 DNA sequence: TGTGCCAGCAGCGGACAGGGGTTGAACACTGAAGCTTTCTTT.

This clonotype was seen more than once but under ten times. The CDR3 sequence is CSAPRTGRANIQYF. CDR3 DNA: TGCAGTGCTCCTAGGACAGGGCGGGCGAACATTCAGTACTTC. This chain uses TRBV20-1 with TRBJ2-4; 8 bases are shared with TRBD1. After removal of 5 bases from V and 7 bases from J, the junction contained 10 bases not matched to a gene. The CDR3 extends over 14 amino acids. Germline lookup yields CDR1 DFQATT and CDR2 SNEGSKA (reference sequence).

A few counts support this clonotype. Possible read error: a much larger clone is one base away. The rearrangement joins TRBV28 to TRBJ2-3, with TRBD2 matching 9 bases. The CDR3 length is 15 residues. CDR1 is MDHEN, CDR2 SYDVKM, per germline. The CDR3: CAGSFDSGGTDTQYF. DNA of the CDR3: TGTGCCGGCAGTTTCGATAGCGGGGGTACAGATACGCAGTATTTT.

In its sample, this clonotype was seen many times. The chain carries TRBV27 and TRBJ1-5; D ambiguous. With 4 bases removed from V and 6 bases from J, the gap between germline ends came to 7 bases. Germline V gene sequence: CDR1 MNHEY, CDR2 SMNVEV (reference sequence). The CDR3 length is 12 residues. The CDR3 coding sequence is TGTGCCAGCAGTTCCCGGGGTCAGCCCCAGCATTTT. Amino acid sequence: CASSSRGQPQHF.

This chain uses TRBV28 with TRBJ2-2; no reliable D call. V gave up 2 bases and J gave up 4 bases, with 11 bases separating them. The CDR3 covers 15 residues. Germline values: CDR1 MDHEN, CDR2 SYDVKM. DNA of the CDR3: TGTGCCAGCAGTTTAGGGCAGGTTCTCACCGGGGAGCTGTTTTTT. Its translation is CASSLGQVLTGELFF. Supplemented by reference TRBV28 and TRBJ2-2, the full variable domain reads DVKVTQSSRYLVKRTGEKVFLECVQDMDHENMFWYRQDPGLGLRLIYFSYDVKMKEKGDIPEGYSVSREKKERFSLILESASTNQTSMYLCASSLGQVLTGELFFGEGSRLTVL.